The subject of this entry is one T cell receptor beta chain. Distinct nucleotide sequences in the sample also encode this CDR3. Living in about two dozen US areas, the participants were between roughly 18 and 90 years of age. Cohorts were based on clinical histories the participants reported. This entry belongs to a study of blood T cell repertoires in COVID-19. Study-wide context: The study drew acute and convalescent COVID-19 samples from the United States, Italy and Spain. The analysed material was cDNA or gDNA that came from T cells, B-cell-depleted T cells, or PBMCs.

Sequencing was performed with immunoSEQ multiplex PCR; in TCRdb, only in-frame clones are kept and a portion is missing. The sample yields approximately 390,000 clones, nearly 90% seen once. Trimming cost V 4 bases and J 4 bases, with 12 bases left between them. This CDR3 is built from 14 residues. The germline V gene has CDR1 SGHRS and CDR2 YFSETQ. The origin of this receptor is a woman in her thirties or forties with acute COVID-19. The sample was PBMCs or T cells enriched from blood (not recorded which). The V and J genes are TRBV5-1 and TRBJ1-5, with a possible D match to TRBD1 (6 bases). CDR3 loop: CASSLDSLNQPQHF. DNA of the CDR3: TGCGCCAGCAGCCTGGACAGCCTAAATCAGCCCCAGCATTTT.